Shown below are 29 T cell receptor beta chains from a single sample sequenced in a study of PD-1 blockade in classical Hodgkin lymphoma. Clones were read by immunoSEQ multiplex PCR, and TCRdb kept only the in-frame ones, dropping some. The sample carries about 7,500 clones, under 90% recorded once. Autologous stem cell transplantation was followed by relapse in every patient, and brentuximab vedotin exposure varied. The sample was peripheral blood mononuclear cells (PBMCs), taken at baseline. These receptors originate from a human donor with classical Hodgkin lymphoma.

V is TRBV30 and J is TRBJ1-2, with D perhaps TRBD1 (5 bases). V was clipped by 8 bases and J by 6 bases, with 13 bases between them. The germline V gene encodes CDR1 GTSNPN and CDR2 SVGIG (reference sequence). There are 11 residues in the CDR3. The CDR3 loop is CADGRENGYTF. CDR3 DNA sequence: TGTGCCGACGGCAGGGAAAATGGCTACACCTTC.

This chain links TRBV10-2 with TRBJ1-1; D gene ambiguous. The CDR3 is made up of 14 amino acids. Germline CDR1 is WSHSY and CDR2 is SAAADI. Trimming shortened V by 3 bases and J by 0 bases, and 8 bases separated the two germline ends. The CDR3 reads CASSEPGMNTEAFF. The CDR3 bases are TGCGCCAGCAGTGAACCGGGTATGAACACTGAAGCTTTCTTT.

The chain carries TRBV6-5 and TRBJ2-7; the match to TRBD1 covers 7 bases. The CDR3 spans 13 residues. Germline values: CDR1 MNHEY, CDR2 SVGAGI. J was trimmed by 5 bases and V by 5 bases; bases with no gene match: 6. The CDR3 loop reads CASSLQGIHEQYF. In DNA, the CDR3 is TGTGCCAGCAGTCTACAGGGGATCCACGAGCAGTACTTC.

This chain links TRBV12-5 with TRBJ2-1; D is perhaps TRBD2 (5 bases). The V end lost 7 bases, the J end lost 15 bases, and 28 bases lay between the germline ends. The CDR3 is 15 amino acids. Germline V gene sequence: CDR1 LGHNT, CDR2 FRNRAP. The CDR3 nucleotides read TGTGCTAGTGTACGAGCCCTAGCTCCCCTCGGTCGGCGGTTCTTC. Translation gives CASVRALAPLGRRFF.

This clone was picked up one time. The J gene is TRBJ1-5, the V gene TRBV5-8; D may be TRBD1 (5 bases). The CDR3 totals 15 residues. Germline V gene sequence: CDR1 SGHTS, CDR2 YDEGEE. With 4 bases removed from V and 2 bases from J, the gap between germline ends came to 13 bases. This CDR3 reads CASSGAFGRNQPQHF. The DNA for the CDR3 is TGTGCCAGCAGCGGGGCCTTTGGGCGCAATCAGCCCCAGCATTTT.

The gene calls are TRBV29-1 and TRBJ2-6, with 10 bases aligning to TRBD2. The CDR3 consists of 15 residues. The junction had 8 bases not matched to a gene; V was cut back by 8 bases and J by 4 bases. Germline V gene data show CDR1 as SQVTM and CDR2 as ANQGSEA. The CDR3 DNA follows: TGCAGCTGTTCTAGCGGGAGCGCCGGGGCCAACGTCCTGACTTTC. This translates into CSCSSGSAGANVLTF.

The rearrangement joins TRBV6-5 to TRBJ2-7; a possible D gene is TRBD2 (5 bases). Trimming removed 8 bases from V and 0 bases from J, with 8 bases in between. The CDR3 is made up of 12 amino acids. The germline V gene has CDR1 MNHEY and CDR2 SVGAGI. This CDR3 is CASGRASYEQYF. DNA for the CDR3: TGTGCCAGCGGGCGGGCCTCCTACGAGCAGTACTTC.

The CDR3 spells CASSSGPTGYEQYF. CDR3 nucleotides: TGTGCCAGCAGCTCGGGACCGACCGGCTACGAGCAGTACTTC. J is TRBJ2-7 and V is TRBV11-2; perhaps D is TRBD1 or TRBD2 (5 bases each). V was clipped by 4 bases and J by 3 bases, with 13 bases between them. Germline CDR1 reads SGHAT; CDR2 reads FQNNGV. CDR3 length: 14 residues.

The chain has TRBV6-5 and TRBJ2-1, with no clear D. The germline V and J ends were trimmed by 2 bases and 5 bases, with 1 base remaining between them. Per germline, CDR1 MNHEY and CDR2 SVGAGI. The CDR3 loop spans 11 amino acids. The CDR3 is CASSYDNEQFF. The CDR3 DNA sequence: TGTGCCAGCAGTTACGACAATGAGCAGTTCTTC.

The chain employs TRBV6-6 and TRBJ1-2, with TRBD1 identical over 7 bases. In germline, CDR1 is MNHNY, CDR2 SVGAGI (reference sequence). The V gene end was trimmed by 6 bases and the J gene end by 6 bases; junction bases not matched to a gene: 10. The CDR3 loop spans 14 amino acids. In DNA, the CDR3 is TGTGCCAGCAGCATCACCGGGACAGCACATGGCTACACCTTC. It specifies CASSITGTAHGYTF.

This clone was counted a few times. The CDR3 sequence is CASSWDVRTDTQYF. In DNA, the CDR3 is TGTGCCAGCAGCTGGGATGTCCGGACAGATACGCAGTATTTT. This sequence joins TRBV11-2 and TRBJ2-3; D unresolved. The CDR3 sequence is 14 residues long. The germline V gene has CDR1 SGHAT and CDR2 FQNNGV. V dropped 4 bases and J dropped 3 bases, with 11 bases sitting between them.

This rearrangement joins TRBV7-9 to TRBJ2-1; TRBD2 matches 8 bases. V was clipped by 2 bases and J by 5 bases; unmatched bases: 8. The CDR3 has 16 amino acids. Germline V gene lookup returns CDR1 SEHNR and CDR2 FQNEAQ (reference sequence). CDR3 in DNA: TGTGCCAGCAGCTTACTCGGTCGGCGGGGGGACAATGAGCAGTTCTTC. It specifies CASSLLGRRGDNEQFF.

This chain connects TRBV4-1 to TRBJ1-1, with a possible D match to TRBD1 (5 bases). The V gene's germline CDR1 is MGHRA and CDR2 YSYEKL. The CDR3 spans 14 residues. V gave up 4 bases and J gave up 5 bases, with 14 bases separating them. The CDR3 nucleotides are TGCGCCAGCAGCCCGAACGAGGGGAGGACTGAAGCTTTCTTT. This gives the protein CASSPNEGRTEAFF.

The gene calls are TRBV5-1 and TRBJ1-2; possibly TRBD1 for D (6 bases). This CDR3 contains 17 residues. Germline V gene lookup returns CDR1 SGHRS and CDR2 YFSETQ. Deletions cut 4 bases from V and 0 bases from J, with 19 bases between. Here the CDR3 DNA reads TGCGCCAGCAGCCCAAGAATTACAGGGACCCCTAACTATGGCTACACCTTC. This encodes CASSPRITGTPNYGYTF.

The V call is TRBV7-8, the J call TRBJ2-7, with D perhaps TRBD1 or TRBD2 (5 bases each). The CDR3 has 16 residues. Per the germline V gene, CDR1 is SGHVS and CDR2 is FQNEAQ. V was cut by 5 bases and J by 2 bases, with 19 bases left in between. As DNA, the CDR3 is TGTGCCAGCAGCCTCCCCACTAAGGGGAGTGCCTACGAGCAGTACTTC. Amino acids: CASSLPTKGSAYEQYF.

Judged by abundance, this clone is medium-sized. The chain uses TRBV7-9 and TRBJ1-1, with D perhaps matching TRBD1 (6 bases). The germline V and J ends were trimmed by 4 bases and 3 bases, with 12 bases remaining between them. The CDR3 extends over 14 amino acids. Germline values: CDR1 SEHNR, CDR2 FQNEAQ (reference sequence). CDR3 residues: CASSSLGGYTEAFF. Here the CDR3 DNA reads TGTGCCAGCAGCTCGCTAGGGGGGTACACTGAAGCTTTCTTT.

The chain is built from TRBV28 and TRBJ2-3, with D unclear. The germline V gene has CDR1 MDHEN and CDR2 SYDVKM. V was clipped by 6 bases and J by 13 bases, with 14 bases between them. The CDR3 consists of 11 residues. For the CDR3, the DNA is TGTGCCAGCAGATTGACCCACCAGGAGTATTTT. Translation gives CASRLTHQEYF.

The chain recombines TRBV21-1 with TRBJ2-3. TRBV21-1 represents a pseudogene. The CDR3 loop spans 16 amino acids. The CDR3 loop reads CASRPPGPRAADTQYF. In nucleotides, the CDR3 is TGTGCCAGCAGACCACCGGGCCCGCGTGCGGCAGATACGCAGTATTTT.

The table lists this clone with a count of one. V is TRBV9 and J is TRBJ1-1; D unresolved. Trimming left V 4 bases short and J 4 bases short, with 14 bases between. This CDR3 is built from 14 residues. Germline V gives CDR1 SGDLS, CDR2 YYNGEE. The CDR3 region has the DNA TGTGCCAGCAGCTCCCCTTGGGTGGGCACTGAAGCTTTCTTT. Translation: CASSSPWVGTEAFF.

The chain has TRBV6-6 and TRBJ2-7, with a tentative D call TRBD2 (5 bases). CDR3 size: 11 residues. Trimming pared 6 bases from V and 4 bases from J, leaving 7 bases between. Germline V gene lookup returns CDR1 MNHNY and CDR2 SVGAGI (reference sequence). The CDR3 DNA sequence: TGTGCCAGCAGGGAGCGGTACGAGCAGTACTTC. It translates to CASRERYEQYF.

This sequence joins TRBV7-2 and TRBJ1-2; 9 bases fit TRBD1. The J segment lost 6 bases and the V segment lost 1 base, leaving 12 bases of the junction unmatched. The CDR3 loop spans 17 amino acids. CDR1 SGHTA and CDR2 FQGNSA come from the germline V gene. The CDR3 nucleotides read TGTGCCAGCAGCTTAGAACTCATCGGACAGGGGTTCGATGGCTACACCTTC. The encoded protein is CASSLELIGQGFDGYTF.

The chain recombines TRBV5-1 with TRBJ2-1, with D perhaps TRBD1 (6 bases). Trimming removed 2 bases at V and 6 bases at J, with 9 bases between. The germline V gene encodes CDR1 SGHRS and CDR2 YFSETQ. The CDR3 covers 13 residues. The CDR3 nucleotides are TGCGCCAGCAGCTTAGGGGGATTCAATGAGCAGTTCTTC. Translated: CASSLGGFNEQFF.

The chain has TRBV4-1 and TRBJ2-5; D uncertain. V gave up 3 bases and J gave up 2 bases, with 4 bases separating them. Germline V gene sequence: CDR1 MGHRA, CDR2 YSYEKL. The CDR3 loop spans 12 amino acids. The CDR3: CASSHLQETQYF. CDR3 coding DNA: TGCGCCAGCAGCCACCTACAAGAGACCCAGTACTTC.

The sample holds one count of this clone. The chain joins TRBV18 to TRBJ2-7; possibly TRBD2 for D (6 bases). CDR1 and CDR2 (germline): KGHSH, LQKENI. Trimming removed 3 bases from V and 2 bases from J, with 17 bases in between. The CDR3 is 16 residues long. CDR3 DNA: TGTGCCAGCTCACCTAATGGGGGGAACGCCGCCTACGAGCAGTACTTC. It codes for CASSPNGGNAAYEQYF.

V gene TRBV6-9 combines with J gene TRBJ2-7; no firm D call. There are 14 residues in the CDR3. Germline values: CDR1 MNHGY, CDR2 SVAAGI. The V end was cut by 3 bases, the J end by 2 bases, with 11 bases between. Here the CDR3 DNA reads TGTGCCAGCAGTTACTCGAGAGTTCCCTACGAGCAGTACTTC. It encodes CASSYSRVPYEQYF.

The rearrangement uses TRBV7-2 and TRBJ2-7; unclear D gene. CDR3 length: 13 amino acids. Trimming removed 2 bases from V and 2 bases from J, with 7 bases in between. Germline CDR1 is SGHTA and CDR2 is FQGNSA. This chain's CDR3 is CASSLIPTYEQYF. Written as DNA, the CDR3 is TGTGCCAGCAGCTTAATACCCACCTACGAGCAGTACTTC.

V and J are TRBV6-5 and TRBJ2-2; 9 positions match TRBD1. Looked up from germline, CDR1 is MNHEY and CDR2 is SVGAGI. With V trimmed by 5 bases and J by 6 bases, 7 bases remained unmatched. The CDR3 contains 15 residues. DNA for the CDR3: TGTGCCAGCAGTCGTCTTAGACAGGGGGCCGGGGAGCTGTTTTTT. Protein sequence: CASSRLRQGAGELFF.

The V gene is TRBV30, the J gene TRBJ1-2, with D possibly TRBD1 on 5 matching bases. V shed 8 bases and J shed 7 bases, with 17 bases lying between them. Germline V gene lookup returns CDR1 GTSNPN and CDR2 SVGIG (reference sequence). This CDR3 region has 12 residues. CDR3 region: CAGVAPGFGYTF. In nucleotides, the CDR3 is TGTGCCGGCGTCGCCCCAGGGTTTGGCTACACCTTC. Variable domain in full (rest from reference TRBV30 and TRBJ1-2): SQTIHQWPATLVQPVGSPLSLECTVEGTSNPNLYWYRQAAGRGLQLLFYSVGIGQISSEVPQNLSASRPQDRQFILSSKKLLLSDSGFYLCAGVAPGFGYTFGSGTRLTVV.

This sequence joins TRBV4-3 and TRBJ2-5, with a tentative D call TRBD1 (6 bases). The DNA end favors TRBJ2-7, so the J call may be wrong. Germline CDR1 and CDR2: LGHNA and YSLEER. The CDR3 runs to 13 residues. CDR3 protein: CASSRDNPYEQYF. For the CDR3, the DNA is TGCGCCAGCAGCCGGGACAACCCCTACGAGCAGTACTTC.